This entry describes one T cell receptor (beta chain). These data originate in a study of T cells after somatic rescue of genetic block. Trimming took 6 bases from V and 5 from J, leaving 17 bases between them. The CDR3 has 14 residues. Looked up from germline, CDR1 is MNHEY and CDR2 is SVGAGI. Assay: immunoSEQ multiplex PCR; the TCRdb copy retains only in-frame clones and omits some. The sample lists roughly 120,000 clones; around 90% were seen once. Sequenced sample: peripheral blood mononuclear cells (PBMCs). This rearrangement joins TRBV6-5 to TRBJ2-7, with D possibly being TRBD1 (6 bases). This TCR was sampled from a woman younger than 30. As DNA, the CDR3 is TGTGCCAGCAGACTTCAGGGGCAGCACCACGAGCAGTACTTC. This translates into CASRLQGQHHEQYF.